This entry lists 22 T cell receptor beta chains sequenced from one sample in a study of early T cells in non-severe SARS-CoV-2 infection. TCRdb independently ran MiXCR on the 5' RACE reads; one entry per CDR3 protein. The table includes approximately 34,000 distinct CDR3 sequences, approximately 8% detected once. The source was whole blood, collected at baseline. These receptors were taken from an adult who was a healthcare worker with PCR-confirmed SARS-CoV-2 infection or an uninfected control (not recorded which).

This clonotype was seen only a few times. The V and J genes are TRBV27 and TRBJ2-2; perhaps TRBD1 as D (5 bases). CDR1 is MNHEY and CDR2 is SMNVEV in the germline V gene (reference sequence). Trimming stripped 2 bases from V and 2 bases from J, with 9 bases between. The CDR3 is 15 amino acids. The CDR3 DNA is TGTGCCAGCAGTTTACGAGGACAAAACACCGGGGAGCTGTTTTTT. This codes for CASSLRGQNTGELFF.

There are a few counts of this clonotype. The chain couples TRBV6-1 to TRBJ2-1, with 8 bases fitting TRBD2. The CDR3 consists of 14 residues. Trimming cost V 3 bases and J 4 bases; bases outside gene matches: 2. Germline values: CDR1 MNHNS, CDR2 SASEGT. The CDR3 spells CASSEGLEYNEQFF. CDR3 nucleotides: TGTGCCAGCAGTGAGGGACTAGAATACAATGAGCAGTTCTTC.

This clonotype was seen more than once but under ten times. The rearrangement links TRBV3-1 to TRBJ1-1; weak D call: TRBD1 (5 bases). Germline CDR1 and CDR2: LGHDT and YNNKEL (reference sequence). Trimming cost V 1 base and J 10 bases, with 13 bases left between them. The CDR3 is 13 residues long. The CDR3 region is CASSQGDRSGAFF. CDR3 DNA: TGTGCCAGCAGCCAAGGGGACCGCTCGGGAGCTTTCTTT.

DNA of the CDR3: TGTGCCAGCATCGAGGCCCCAACTAATGAAAAACTGTTTTTT. It specifies CASIEAPTNEKLFF. This rearrangement joins TRBV6-1 to TRBJ1-4; no definite D call. This CDR3 is built from 14 residues. Deletions cut 7 bases from V and 0 bases from J, with 9 bases between. The germline V gene encodes CDR1 MNHNS and CDR2 SASEGT.

This clonotype was picked up many times. The chain employs TRBV19 and TRBJ1-5; D remains ambiguous. The CDR3 is 16 amino acids. Germline CDR1 is LNHDA and CDR2 is SQIVND (reference sequence). The V gene lost 6 bases and the J gene lost 11 bases, with 26 bases spanning the gap. Written as DNA, the CDR3 is TGTGCCAGTAGACCGCGTTCGGACGGACGTTGGTCAGCCCAGCATTTT. It codes for CASRPRSDGRWSAQHF.

This clonotype has at least ten counts. The chain couples TRBV11-2 to TRBJ2-3, with 7 bases matching TRBD1. Germline values: CDR1 SGHAT, CDR2 FQNNGV. The trim removed 4 bases at V and 3 bases at J, leaving 16 bases unmatched. CDR3 size: 18 residues. The CDR3 nucleotides read TGTGCCAGCAGCTCCGAACAGGGGCTGAGAGATTTTACAGATACGCAGTATTTT. Protein: CASSSEQGLRDFTDTQYF.

This clonotype has ten or more counts. V usage is TRBV29-1 and J usage is TRBJ2-7, with 7 bases lining up with TRBD1. The junction had 10 bases not matched to a gene; V was cut back by 5 bases and J by 6 bases. Germline V gene lookup returns CDR1 SQVTM and CDR2 ANQGSEA. The length of the CDR3 is 13 residues. The CDR3: CSVMTGSSFEQYF. The CDR3 bases are TGCAGCGTTATGACAGGGTCTAGCTTCGAGCAGTACTTC.

The chain has TRBV12-3 or TRBV12-4 and TRBJ1-1; D possibly corresponds to TRBD1 (5 bases). The V gene lost 3 bases and the J gene lost 1 base, with 6 bases spanning the gap. The CDR3 is made up of 13 amino acids. The CDR3 DNA reads as TGTGCCAGCAGTTTTAGGGGGAACACTGAAGCTTTCTTT. This encodes CASSFRGNTEAFF.

The chain employs TRBV5-6 and TRBJ2-7; 7 nucleotides agree with TRBD1. Germline CDR1 is SGHDT and CDR2 is YYEEEE. The CDR3 contains 12 residues. The trim removed 4 bases at V and 4 bases at J, leaving 2 bases unmatched. In DNA, the CDR3 is TGTGCCAGCAGCGGGACAGAATACGAGCAGTACTTC. Protein sequence: CASSGTEYEQYF.

V is TRBV10-3 and J is TRBJ2-1; 9 positions agree with TRBD1. Losses at the gene ends were 4 bases for V and 7 bases for J; bases not matched to a gene: 8. CDR1 is ENHRY and CDR2 is SYGVKD in the germline V gene. The CDR3 has 15 residues. The CDR3 DNA follows: TGTGCCATCAGTGGAGTGGGACAGGGAGGGAATGAGCAGTTCTTC. Its translation is CAISGVGQGGNEQFF.

The chain joins TRBV9 to TRBJ1-5, with no clear D. V lost 0 bases, J lost 5 bases, and 6 bases lay in between. Germline CDR1 reads SGDLS; CDR2 reads YYNGEE. The CDR3 has 13 residues. The CDR3, as DNA: TGTGCCAGCAGCGTAGACCCAGATCAGCCCCAGCATTTT. This sequence encodes CASSVDPDQPQHF.

This clonotype has a handful of counts. The chain combines TRBV11-2 with TRBJ2-3; D is uncertain. V was shortened by 0 bases and J by 5 bases, with 3 bases between the two germline ends. There are 12 residues in the CDR3. CDR1 and CDR2 from the germline V gene are SGHAT and FQNNGV. CDR3 DNA: TGTGCCAGCAGCTTAGAGGGAGATACGCAGTATTTT. The encoded protein is CASSLEGDTQYF.

Many counts were recorded for this clonotype. This sequence joins TRBV5-1 and TRBJ1-1; D is unresolved. Trimming pared 0 bases from V and 5 bases from J, leaving 14 bases between. Germline loops: CDR1 SGHRS, CDR2 YFSETQ. The CDR3 has 15 amino acids. The CDR3 sequence is CASSLASRSATEAFF. The CDR3 DNA is TGCGCCAGCAGCTTGGCCTCACGATCAGCGACTGAAGCTTTCTTT.

Many counts were recorded for this clonotype. For the CDR3, the DNA is TGTGCCAGCAGCCCTAGGTGGACTACTCGTAATACGCAGTATTTT. It yields the protein CASSPRWTTRNTQYF. The chain couples TRBV14 to TRBJ2-3; TRBD2 is a possible D gene (6 bases). Trimming left V 4 bases short and J 7 bases short, with 18 bases between. This CDR3 contains 15 residues. Per the germline V gene, CDR1 is SGHDN and CDR2 is FVKESK.

The gene calls are TRBV30 and TRBJ2-3; perhaps TRBD1 as D (5 bases). The CDR3 runs to 12 residues. Between the trimmed V and J ends, which lost 3 bases and 4 bases, there was a span of 8 bases. CDR1 is GTSNPN and CDR2 is SVGIG in the germline V gene (reference sequence). Here the CDR3 reads CAWREGADTQYF. CDR3 bases: TGTGCCTGGAGAGAAGGGGCAGATACGCAGTATTTT.

Regarding this clonotype: One end of the junction varies from germline; a read error may be responsible. This chain uses TRBV5-1 with TRBJ2-3; TRBD2 might be the D (6 bases). Germline CDR1 reads SGHRS; CDR2 reads YFSETQ. The CDR3 is 15 residues long. CDR3 bases: TGCGCCAGCAGCCTAGGGACCTCTACGGGGGATATGCAGTATTTT. Translated: CASSLGTSTGDMQYF.

The chain links TRBV12-3 or TRBV12-4 to TRBJ1-2; no firm D call. Trimming removed 3 bases from V and 4 bases from J, with 6 bases in between. The CDR3 contains 12 residues. CDR3 sequence: CASSFTGYGYTF. CDR3 nucleotide sequence: TGTGCCAGCAGTTTCACGGGCTATGGCTACACCTTC.

This clonotype occurred many times. This rearrangement joins TRBV28 to TRBJ1-6, with unresolved D. The V and J ends lost 2 bases and 12 bases respectively, with 5 bases between them. There are 11 residues in the CDR3. Germline CDR1 is MDHEN and CDR2 is SYDVKM. CDR3: CASSLRGPLHF. The CDR3 DNA sequence: TGTGCCAGCAGTTTACGGGGACCCCTCCACTTT.

In DNA, the CDR3 is TGTGCCAGCAGTTACGCGACAGACACCGGGGAGCTGTTTTTT. This translates into CASSYATDTGELFF. The J gene is TRBJ2-2, the V gene TRBV6-2 or TRBV6-3, with D maybe TRBD1 (5 bases). V was clipped by 2 bases and J by 3 bases, with 7 bases between them. CDR3 length equals 14 residues. Germline V gene lookup returns CDR1 MNHEY and CDR2 SVGEGT.

The genes are TRBV30 and TRBJ2-3; D may be TRBD2 (6 bases). Trimming stripped 4 bases from V and 2 bases from J, with 16 bases between. From germline, CDR1 is GTSNPN and CDR2 SVGIG (reference sequence). The CDR3 totals 15 residues. The CDR3 here is CAWKITGDLTDTQYF. In nucleotides, the CDR3 is TGTGCCTGGAAGATAACGGGGGACCTCACAGATACGCAGTATTTT.

This clonotype was seen many times. The genes are TRBV13 and TRBJ2-1, with 9 bases identical to TRBD2. The V and J ends lost 3 bases and 4 bases, in that order; junction bases with no gene match: 7. The CDR3 loop spans 16 amino acids. CDR1 and CDR2 from the germline V gene are PRHDT and FYEKMQ (reference sequence). CDR3 DNA: TGTGCCAGCAGCTTTTATACTAGCGGGTTGTACAATGAGCAGTTCTTC. Encoded protein: CASSFYTSGLYNEQFF.

This clonotype has only a few counts. The J gene is TRBJ2-6, the V gene TRBV19; 7 nucleotides match TRBD1. Unmatched junction bases numbered 8, after V lost 9 bases and J lost 0 bases. Germline assignment: CDR1 LNHDA and CDR2 SQIVND (reference sequence). The CDR3 has 16 residues. This chain's CDR3 is CASRRQGISGANVLTF. The CDR3 DNA reads as TGTGCCAGCCGTCGACAGGGTATCTCTGGGGCCAACGTCCTGACTTTC.